This TCR beta chain was captured in a study of blood T cell repertoires in COVID-19. About the study: COVID-19 samples from acute and convalescent phases originated in the United States, Italy and Spain. The cDNA or gDNA used as material had been derived from T cells, B-cell-depleted T cells, or PBMCs.

About this clone: Other DNA sequences in this specimen translate into the identical CDR3.

In the original processing: Counts of nucleated cells, estimated from reference gene primer amplification, were obtained. Profiled with immunoSEQ multiplex PCR; TCRdb holds only in-frame clones, not every one. D and trimming come from the DNA, and the V and J calls and clone size come from that table. The sample consists of about 320,000 clones, approximately 85% of them appearing once. Germline assignment: CDR1 SGHRS and CDR2 YFSETQ. This CDR3 contains 14 residues. With V trimmed by 0 bases and J by 4 bases, 0 bases remained unmatched. This receptor was taken from a human donor in a cohort sampled during active COVID-19. The V and J genes are TRBV5-1 and TRBJ1-5; 8 bases are a match to TRBD1. Specimen: peripheral blood. The CDR3 spells CASSLDRGNQPQHF. The CDR3, as DNA: TGCGCCAGCAGCTTGGACAGGGGGAATCAGCCCCAGCATTTT.